A single sample is the source of the 4 T cell receptor beta chains below, sequenced in a study of T cells after somatic rescue of genetic block. Using immunoSEQ multiplex PCR, the repertoire was profiled, and TCRdb retains in-frame clones only, with some absent. The sample has 60,000 to 90,000 clones, approximately 90% seen once; the top ten hold roughly 2.8%. Sequenced sample: peripheral blood mononuclear cells (PBMCs). These receptors all stem from a man aged 25-45 years.

This clone was detected once. The rearrangement uses TRBV28 and TRBJ2-3, with TRBD2 as a possible D gene (5 bases). Germline V lookup: CDR1 MDHEN, CDR2 SYDVKM. The V end was cut by 6 bases, the J end by 5 bases, with 18 bases between. This CDR3 is 15 amino acids long. This CDR3 reads CASRPAGGRGDTQYF. CDR3 sequence (DNA): TGTGCCAGCAGACCCGCCGGTGGACGGGGAGATACGCAGTATTTT.

Comments on this clone: One end of the junction is discordant with germline, which a read error may explain. The chain couples TRBV10-2 to TRBJ2-5; 13 bases agree with TRBD2. The germline V gene encodes CDR1 WSHSY and CDR2 SAAADI. This CDR3 has 15 amino acids. CDR3 loop: CASSRLAGGREAQYF. The DNA of the CDR3 is TGCGCCAGCAGTCGACTAGCGGGGGGACGAGAGGCCCAGTACTTC.

This chain joins TRBV5-6 and TRBJ2-5, with a weak D call TRBD1 (5 bases). TRBJ2-7 matches the DNA end more closely, so the J call is doubtful. The CDR3 runs to 14 residues. Per germline, CDR1 SGHDT and CDR2 YYEEEE. The chain's CDR3 is CASSPWGRYYEQYF. The CDR3 bases are TGTGCCAGCAGCCCGTGGGGCCGATACTACGAGCAGTACTTC.

The rearrangement uses TRBV12-5 and TRBJ1-4; tentatively, D is TRBD1 (6 bases). The CDR3 contains 15 residues. V lost 3 bases, J lost 3 bases, and 11 bases lay in between. CDR1 LGHNT and CDR2 FRNRAP come from the germline V gene. The CDR3 region has the DNA TGTGCTAGTGGTTTACGCAGGGGTTCTAATGAAAAACTGTTTTTT. It specifies CASGLRRGSNEKLFF.